The T cell receptor (beta chain) under discussion was sequenced for a study of response to subunit inactivated influenza vaccine. General study findings and limits: Few additional T cells are recruited per seasonal influenza vaccination, authors suggested.

This clonotype appeared a few times. Its matching antigen is unknown. One entry per CDR3 protein, called by TCRdb with MiXCR from the RT-PCR reads. The top ten clones hold about a third of a sample with 150,000 to 200,000 distinct CDR3 sequences, approximately 11% of them seen once. This CDR3 is 14 amino acids long. CDR1 and CDR2 from the germline V gene are MNHEY and SVGAGI. V was trimmed by 4 bases and J by 0 bases, leaving 6 bases between them. The source of this sequence is a man aged 50 to 75 who received an inactivated influenza vaccine. The input for sequencing was CD8+ T cells sorted from PBMCs, taken 23 months after vaccination. V is TRBV6-5 and J is TRBJ2-2; D not resolved. CDR3 sequence (DNA): TGTGCCAGCAGTTTTGACGCGAACACCGGGGAGCTGTTTTTT. Its protein is CASSFDANTGELFF.